This T cell receptor (beta chain) was sequenced during a study of blood T cell repertoires in COVID-19. Study summary: Sources were T cells, B-cell-depleted T cells, or PBMCs; the material itself was cDNA or gDNA.

This table comes from immunoSEQ multiplex PCR, and its TCRdb copy is limited to in-frame clones, with some not included. Among around 300,000 clones listed, approximately 83% were seen once. Per the germline V gene, CDR1 is MNHEY and CDR2 is SMNVEV (reference sequence). The CDR3 has 18 amino acids. The trim removed 7 bases at V and 6 bases at J, leaving 18 bases unmatched. The source is a woman between 45 and 60 years old who had recovered from COVID-19. Sequencing was carried out using peripheral blood. The chain joins TRBV27 to TRBJ2-2, with 9 nucleotides matching TRBD2. CDR3 protein: CASNKRALREGVPGELFF. CDR3 DNA sequence: TGTGCCAGCAACAAGCGGGCCTTGCGGGAGGGCGTTCCCGGGGAGCTGTTTTTT.